Listed here are 2 T cell receptor beta chains from one sample, sequenced in a study of blood T cell repertoires in COVID-19. The protocol was immunoSEQ multiplex PCR, while the TCRdb copy is restricted to in-frame clones and leaves out a portion. This sample has approximately 94,000 clones, with around four fifths found just once. Sample: peripheral blood. These TCRs come from a man aged 50-59 years with active or convalescent COVID-19.

There are a few counts of this clone. V gene TRBV27 combines with J gene TRBJ2-3; 12 nucleotides line up with TRBD1. The CDR3 sequence is 18 residues long. Germline values: CDR1 MNHEY, CDR2 SMNVEV (reference sequence). V lost 6 bases, J lost 3 bases, and 13 bases stayed unmatched. The CDR3, as DNA: TGTGCCAGCAGACCACCCCCCGGGACAGGGGGCGGGACAGATACGCAGTATTTT. This encodes CASRPPPGTGGGTDTQYF.

The rearrangement joins TRBV19 to TRBJ2-1; possibly TRBD2 for D (5 bases). Trimming removed 3 bases from V and 9 bases from J, with 18 bases in between. The CDR3 has 15 amino acids. CDR1 is LNHDA, CDR2 SQIVND, per germline (reference sequence). The CDR3 region has the DNA TGTGCCAGTAGTATGGGTGGGAGTCGTGTCGGTGAGCAGTTCTTC. Its translation is CASSMGGSRVGEQFF. Looking up the rest from reference TRBV19 and TRBJ2-1 gives the full variable domain: DGGITQSPKYLFRKEGQNVTLSCEQNLNHDAMYWYRQDPGQGLRLIYYSQIVNDFQKGDIAEGYSVSREKKESFPLTVTSAQKNPTAFYLCASSMGGSRVGEQFFGPGTRLTVL.